These 14 T cell receptor beta chains came from one sample sequenced in a study of blood T cell repertoires in COVID-19. The repertoire was sequenced with immunoSEQ multiplex PCR; TCRdb's copy has only in-frame clones and lacks some. The sample carries about 24,000 clones, 75% to 90% recorded once. Sequenced material: peripheral blood. The source is a woman in her 70s with active COVID-19.

CDR3 bases: TGTGCCAGCAGTTCCCGGGGACTAGCATTTGAGCAGTTCTTC. The encoded protein is CASSSRGLAFEQFF. The gene calls are TRBV28 and TRBJ2-1; 9 positions agree with TRBD2. J lost 9 bases, V lost 4 bases, and 7 bases had no gene match. Germline CDR1 MDHEN, CDR2 SYDVKM. The CDR3 runs 14 residues.

The rearrangement joins TRBV11-2 to TRBJ2-3; D perhaps matches TRBD2 (6 bases). The V and J ends lost 4 bases and 5 bases respectively, with 16 bases between them. In germline, CDR1 is SGHAT, CDR2 FQNNGV. The CDR3 runs 15 residues. CDR3 sequence: CASSSSAGLGDTQYF. CDR3 nucleotide sequence: TGTGCCAGCAGCTCGTCGGCGGGACTCGGAGATACGCAGTATTTT.

J is TRBJ1-1 and V is TRBV18; TRBD1 is a possible D gene (5 bases). Trimming shortened V by 5 bases and J by 2 bases, and 21 bases separated the two germline ends. Per germline, CDR1 KGHSH and CDR2 LQKENI. The CDR3 totals 17 residues. CDR3 in DNA: TGTGCCAGCTCAAATCAGGGTGCCGGGAGGGGAAACACTGAAGCTTTCTTT. Its protein product is CASSNQGAGRGNTEAFF.

This clone was detected only once. The V gene is TRBV28, the J gene TRBJ2-3; D is perhaps TRBD2 (6 bases). The CDR3 consists of 15 residues. Germline V CDR1 and CDR2: MDHEN, SYDVKM. V dropped 3 bases and J dropped 3 bases, with 13 bases sitting between them. DNA for the CDR3: TGTGCCAGCAGTTTGGGGCGGGGACTTACAGATACGCAGTATTTT. Its translation: CASSLGRGLTDTQYF.

The chain couples TRBV18 to TRBJ1-5; D remains unclear. This CDR3 spans 16 amino acids. The germline V and J ends were trimmed by 1 base and 3 bases, with 13 bases remaining between them. CDR1 is KGHSH, CDR2 LQKENI, per germline. CDR3 residues: CASSPRGLGPNQPQHF. CDR3 DNA: TGTGCCAGCTCACCACGCGGCCTCGGCCCCAATCAGCCCCAGCATTTT.

The gene calls are TRBV6-5 and TRBJ2-5; D remains unclear. V lost 6 bases and J lost 5, with 13 bases in between. The CDR3 covers 13 residues. CDR1 MNHEY and CDR2 SVGAGI come from the germline V gene. CDR3 DNA: TGTGCCAGCAGACCTATGGGCCGGGAGACCCAGTACTTC. It is translated as CASRPMGRETQYF.

The chain joins TRBV2 to TRBJ1-6, with D perhaps matching TRBD1 (6 bases). CDR3 length equals 13 residues. The V end lost 1 base, the J end lost 11 bases, and 9 bases lay between the germline ends. Germline-derived CDR1 and CDR2 are SNHLY and FYNNEI. CDR3 bases: TGTGCCAGCAGTGAAGGACAGGCGGCACCCCTCCACTTT. Amino acid sequence: CASSEGQAAPLHF.

The V gene is TRBV11-3, the J gene TRBJ1-6, with a weak D call TRBD1 (6 bases). The CDR3 runs to 18 residues. CDR1 is SGHNT, CDR2 YENEEA, per germline. With 1 base removed from V and 0 bases from J, the gap between germline ends came to 13 bases. The CDR3 DNA sequence: TGTGCCAGCAGCTTAGTCACGCAGGGGAGCTCCTATAATTCACCCCTCCACTTT. It is translated as CASSLVTQGSSYNSPLHF.

This sequence joins TRBV11-2 and TRBJ2-7, with TRBD1 matching 8 bases. CDR3 length equals 15 residues. V shed 1 base and J 1 base; nucleotides not matched to a gene: 3. CDR1 SGHAT and CDR2 FQNNGV come from the germline V gene. The CDR3 loop reads CASSLGDRRSYEQYF. The CDR3 DNA reads TGTGCCAGCAGCTTAGGGGACAGGCGGTCCTACGAGCAGTACTTC.

The chain uses TRBV9 and TRBJ1-3, with TRBD1 as a possible D gene (5 bases). The CDR3 is made up of 13 amino acids. Trimming stripped 3 bases from V and 2 bases from J, with 6 bases between. Germline CDR1 reads SGDLS; CDR2 reads YYNGEE. The CDR3 DNA is TGTGCCAGCAGCGGACAGACTGGAAACACCATATATTTT. Its translation: CASSGQTGNTIYF.

Points on this clone: The conserved phenylalanine or tryptophan normally closing the CDR3 is absent here, so this likely arose from a read error. It is unclear where the CDR3 begins or ends on the DNA, so no DNA is shown, and the CDR3 is as TCRdb lists it. The chain recombines TRBV2 with TRBJ1-6. The germline gives CDR1 SNHLY, CDR2 FYNNEI. The length of the CDR3 is 8 amino acids, counting both ends. The CDR3 sequence is CARGGQVT.

The chain recombines TRBV29-1 with TRBJ2-7; TRBD1 is a possible D gene (5 bases). The CDR3 contains 14 residues. Per the germline V gene, CDR1 is SQVTM and CDR2 is ANQGSEA. The V gene lost 4 bases and the J gene lost 0 bases, with 13 bases spanning the gap. CDR3 amino acids: CSVVPQANSYEQYF. The CDR3 DNA follows: TGCAGCGTTGTACCACAGGCGAACTCCTACGAGCAGTACTTC.

The J gene is TRBJ2-1, the V gene TRBV14; 7 nucleotides match TRBD1. V shed 3 bases and J 4 bases; nucleotides not matched to a gene: 3. The CDR3 extends over 14 amino acids. CDR1 and CDR2 from the germline V gene are SGHDN and FVKESK. The CDR3 sequence: CASSHGTAYNEQFF. As DNA, the CDR3 is TGTGCCAGCAGCCACGGGACAGCTTACAATGAGCAGTTCTTC.

This chain connects TRBV5-1 to TRBJ1-4; D is perhaps TRBD1 (6 bases). V was clipped by 0 bases and J by 5 bases, with 14 bases between them. The germline V gene has CDR1 SGHRS and CDR2 YFSETQ. The CDR3 sequence is 16 residues long. CDR3 sequence reads: CASSLAGQRNNEKLFF. The CDR3 nucleotides read TGCGCCAGCAGCTTGGCTGGACAGAGGAACAATGAAAAACTGTTTTTT.